The next 7 T cell receptor beta chains were all read from a single sample in a study of early stage breast cancer tumors. TCRdb's copy holds only in-frame clones and misses some; the assay was immunoSEQ multiplex PCR. The sample carries 15,000 or so clones, about 88% recorded once. The material sequenced was normal breast tissue next to the tumor. These TCRs come from a person in their thirties with breast cancer.

V and J are TRBV9 and TRBJ2-3; D call uncertain. V was clipped by 0 bases and J by 1 base, with 9 bases between them. The CDR3 is 15 residues long. Germline CDR1 is SGDLS and CDR2 is YYNGEE. CDR3 sequence (DNA): TGTGCCAGCAGCGTAGCTACCCCAGGCACAGATACGCAGTATTTT. The encoded protein is CASSVATPGTDTQYF.

The rearrangement joins TRBV30 to TRBJ2-7; 9 positions match TRBD1. Germline assignment: CDR1 GTSNPN and CDR2 SVGIG (reference sequence). Germline trimming cut 8 bases from V and 5 bases from J; bases unmatched to any gene: 7. The CDR3 loop spans 12 amino acids. The CDR3 sequence is CALGQGDDEQYF. CDR3 DNA: TGTGCCCTGGGACAGGGAGACGACGAGCAGTACTTC.

The chain uses TRBV10-1 and TRBJ1-2, with 7 bases matching TRBD1. Trimming cost V 6 bases and J 2 bases; bases outside gene matches: 3. Per germline, CDR1 WNHNN and CDR2 SYGVQD (reference sequence). The CDR3 loop spans 13 amino acids. The CDR3 spells CASSAGQNYGYTF. In DNA form, the CDR3 reads TGCGCCAGCAGCGCGGGACAGAACTATGGCTACACCTTC.

The chain joins TRBV4-1 to TRBJ2-5; D possibly corresponds to TRBD2 (7 bases). CDR3 length: 15 amino acids. Germline loops: CDR1 MGHRA, CDR2 YSYEKL. V was pared by 4 bases and J by 5 bases, with 17 bases between. Here the CDR3 reads CASSPGGPHGETQYF. In nucleotides, the CDR3 is TGCGCCAGCAGCCCCGGGGGGCCTCATGGGGAGACCCAGTACTTC.

The V and J genes are TRBV27 and TRBJ2-3, with 16 nucleotides matching TRBD2. Germline V lookup: CDR1 MNHEY, CDR2 SMNVEV (reference sequence). Losses at the gene ends were 11 bases for V and 7 bases for J; bases not matched to a gene: 15. CDR3 length equals 17 residues. As DNA, the CDR3 is TGTGCCTCCTCCCAGTCGGGACTAGCGGGAGGGAGGTATACGCAGTATTTT. Translated, it gives CASSQSGLAGGRYTQYF.

This clone was observed a few times. The chain joins TRBV30 to TRBJ1-1, with D uncertain. This CDR3 region has 13 residues. V was cut by 4 bases and J by 7 bases, with 16 bases left in between. The germline V gene encodes CDR1 GTSNPN and CDR2 SVGIG (reference sequence). The CDR3 sequence: CAWTPSERIEAFF. The CDR3, as DNA: TGTGCCTGGACCCCATCAGAGAGGATTGAAGCTTTCTTT.

V usage is TRBV4-2 and J usage is TRBJ2-1; TRBD2 agrees at 15 bases. CDR1 LGHNA and CDR2 YNFKEQ come from the germline V gene. V was pared by 4 bases and J by 7 bases, with 8 bases of the junction left unmatched. The CDR3 is made up of 17 amino acids. CDR3 sequence reads: CASSPSSGTSGRNEQFF. The DNA for the CDR3 is TGTGCCAGCAGCCCCTCTTCCGGGACTAGCGGGAGGAATGAGCAGTTCTTC.